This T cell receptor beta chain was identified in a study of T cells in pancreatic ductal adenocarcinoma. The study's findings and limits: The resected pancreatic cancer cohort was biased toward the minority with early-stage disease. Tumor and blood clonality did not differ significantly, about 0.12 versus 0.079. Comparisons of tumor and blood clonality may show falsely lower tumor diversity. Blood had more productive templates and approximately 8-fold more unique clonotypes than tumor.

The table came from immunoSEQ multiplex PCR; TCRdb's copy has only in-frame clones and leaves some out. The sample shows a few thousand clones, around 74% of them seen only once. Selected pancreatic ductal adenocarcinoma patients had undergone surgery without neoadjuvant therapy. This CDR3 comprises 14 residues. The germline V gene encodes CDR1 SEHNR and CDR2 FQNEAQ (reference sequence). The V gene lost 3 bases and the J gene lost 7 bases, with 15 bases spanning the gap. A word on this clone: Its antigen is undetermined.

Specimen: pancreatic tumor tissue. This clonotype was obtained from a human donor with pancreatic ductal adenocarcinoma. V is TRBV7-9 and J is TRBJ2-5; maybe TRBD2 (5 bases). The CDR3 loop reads CASSFTEPRGTQYF. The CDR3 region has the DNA TGTGCCAGCAGCTTTACAGAGCCCCGGGGGACCCAGTACTTC.